The T cell receptor (beta chain) under discussion was sequenced for a study of blood T cell repertoires in COVID-19. On the study more broadly: Researchers got acute and convalescent COVID-19 samples from the United States, Italy and Spain. Sample material is recorded as cDNA or gDNA derived from T cells, B-cell-depleted T cells, or PBMCs.

Per the study methods: Amplification of reference gene primers provided the estimated nucleated cell counts. Produced via immunoSEQ multiplex PCR; TCRdb's table is partial and in-frame only. The DNA gave D and trimming, while V, J and clone size come from that table. The table records some 130,000 clones, around 90% of them present only once. The junction had 2 bases not matched to a gene; V was cut back by 1 base and J by 5 bases. Germline loops: CDR1 KGHDR, CDR2 SFDVKD. This CDR3 has 14 residues. The Seattle patients, enrolled during active infection, were followed longitudinally. Sequenced sample: peripheral blood. The chain joins TRBV24-1 to TRBJ2-5, with 8 bases lining up with TRBD2. The sequence was obtained from a man in his 60s with COVID-19, enrolled during active disease. The CDR3 sequence is CATSDLGTRETQYF. The CDR3 DNA reads as TGTGCCACCAGTGATTTAGGGACTAGGGAGACCCAGTACTTC.